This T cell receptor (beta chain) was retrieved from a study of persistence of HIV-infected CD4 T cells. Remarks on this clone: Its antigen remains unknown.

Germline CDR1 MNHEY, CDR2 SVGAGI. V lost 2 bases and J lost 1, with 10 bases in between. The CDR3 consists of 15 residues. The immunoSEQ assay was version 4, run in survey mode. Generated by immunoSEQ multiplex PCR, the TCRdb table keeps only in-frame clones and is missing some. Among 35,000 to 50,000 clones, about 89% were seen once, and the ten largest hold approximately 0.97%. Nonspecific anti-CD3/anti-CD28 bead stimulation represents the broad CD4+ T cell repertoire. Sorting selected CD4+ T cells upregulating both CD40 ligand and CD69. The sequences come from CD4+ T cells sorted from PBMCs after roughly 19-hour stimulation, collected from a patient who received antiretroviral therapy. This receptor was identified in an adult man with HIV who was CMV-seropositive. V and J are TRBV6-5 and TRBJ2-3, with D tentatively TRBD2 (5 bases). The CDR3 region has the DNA TGTGCCAGCAGTTACGGAGGCACCGGCACAGATACGCAGTATTTT. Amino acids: CASSYGGTGTDTQYF.